The 25 T cell receptor beta chains below come from one sample, sequenced in a study of beta chain features in type 1 diabetes (dated by TCRdb to the late 2010s). Preparation of the library involved the immunoSEQ multiplex PCR assay. The entire isolated RNA was reverse transcribed using the High Capacity cDNA Reverse Transcription Kit, and thus expressed TCRB transcripts were sequenced. Drawn from immuneACCESS, this table holds only the in-frame rearrangements with V and J called that TCRdb kept. Clones are partly lost; checked studies trace under half to an unresolved V gene and leave the rest unexplained. For this sample there are 600,000 or so clones; over 12% appear just once. Just under 0.04% of the sample is in the top ten clones. The antigens of these receptors remain unknown. Beyond this particular receptor, the publication reports: In all four CD4+ subsets, TCRB CDR3 length was moderately but significantly shorter in type 1 diabetes patients.

The sequencing sample was made of naive CD4+ T cells from blood. What the cell subset or site label conveys for this sample: true naive CD4+ T cells. All receptors come from a man in his late teens or twenties with type 1 diabetes.

This clone showed up just a few times. This sequence joins TRBV7-2 and TRBJ2-3; no clear D. The CDR3 is 13 residues long. V lost 2 bases to trimming and J lost 5 bases, with 8 bases between them. The germline V gene has CDR1 SGHTA and CDR2 FQGNSA. The CDR3 reads CASSLNRVDTQYF. In DNA form, the CDR3 reads TGTGCCAGCAGCTTAAACAGAGTAGATACGCAGTATTTT.

This clone appeared a few times. The rearrangement joins TRBV2 to TRBJ1-1; D unclear. The CDR3 has 11 residues. Germline assignment: CDR1 SNHLY and CDR2 FYNNEI. Trimming left V 8 bases short and J 1 base short, with 5 bases between. The CDR3: CASLRNTEAFF. Written as DNA, the CDR3 is TGTGCCAGCCTCCGGAACACTGAAGCTTTCTTT.

This chain connects TRBV7-9 to TRBJ2-7; D uncertain. The germline V and J ends were trimmed by 6 bases and 5 bases, with 11 bases remaining between them. Germline V gene sequence: CDR1 SEHNR, CDR2 FQNEAQ (reference sequence). CDR3 length: 12 amino acids. This CDR3 is CASSSPWDEQYF. CDR3 in DNA: TGTGCCAGCAGTTCCCCCTGGGACGAGCAGTACTTC.

This chain uses TRBV10-3 with TRBJ2-1, with 9 bases that match TRBD2. The germline V gene has CDR1 ENHRY and CDR2 SYGVKD. The V gene end was trimmed by 5 bases and the J gene end by 8 bases; junction bases not matched to a gene: 10. The CDR3 spans 15 residues. The CDR3 sequence: CAISLLAGTSDEQFF. CDR3 bases: TGTGCCATCAGTCTGCTAGCGGGAACGTCGGATGAGCAGTTCTTC.

This rearrangement joins TRBV28 to TRBJ2-5, with D possibly TRBD2 on 6 matching bases. Per germline, CDR1 MDHEN and CDR2 SYDVKM. There are 15 residues in the CDR3. V lost 3 bases and J 0 bases, leaving 11 bases between the germline ends. CDR3 sequence: CASSLAGPNQETQYF. The DNA for the CDR3 is TGTGCCAGCAGTTTGGCGGGACCCAACCAAGAGACCCAGTACTTC.

The chain combines TRBV7-9 with TRBJ2-5; 7 bases align to TRBD1. Trimming removed 3 bases from V and 3 bases from J; junction bases left unmatched: 4. The CDR3 runs to 14 residues. CDR1 is SEHNR and CDR2 is FQNEAQ in the germline V gene (reference sequence). The CDR3 DNA is TGTGCCAGCAGCTTCGTAGGGGGCAAAGAGACCCAGTACTTC. Protein: CASSFVGGKETQYF.

This clone was seen only a few times. The rearrangement joins TRBV10-3 to TRBJ2-5; D call uncertain. Germline assignment: CDR1 ENHRY and CDR2 SYGVKD. Trimming left V 2 bases short and J 0 bases short, with 4 bases between. This CDR3 is built from 13 residues. CDR3 region: CAISELDQETQYF. CDR3 DNA sequence: TGTGCCATCAGTGAGCTGGACCAAGAGACCCAGTACTTC.

The V call is TRBV7-9, the J call TRBJ1-2; D gene ambiguous. Per germline, CDR1 SEHNR and CDR2 FQNEAQ (reference sequence). CDR3 length equals 12 residues. The V end lost 4 bases, the J end lost 3 bases, and 6 bases lay between the germline ends. The CDR3 region has the DNA TGTGCCAGCAGCTCCACTGACTATGGCTACACCTTC. Its protein is CASSSTDYGYTF.

The chain is built from TRBV9 and TRBJ1-6; D is possibly TRBD1 (5 bases). V lost 3 bases and J 8 bases, leaving 21 bases between the germline ends. The germline gives CDR1 SGDLS, CDR2 YYNGEE. The CDR3 contains 17 residues. The CDR3 loop reads CASSGAGTGLDHSPLHF. CDR3 sequence (DNA): TGTGCCAGCAGCGGAGCTGGGACTGGACTTGACCATTCACCCCTCCACTTT.

The gene calls are TRBV7-2 and TRBJ1-2; D gene unclear. The CDR3 contains 15 residues. Trimming took 0 bases from V and 1 from J, leaving 9 bases between them. Germline-derived CDR1 and CDR2 are SGHTA and FQGNSA. This chain's CDR3 is CASSLAQRFNYGYTF. CDR3 nucleotide sequence: TGTGCCAGCAGCTTAGCGCAAAGGTTTAACTATGGCTACACCTTC.

This clone was picked up a small number of times. V is TRBV20-1 and J is TRBJ2-1, with D possibly matching TRBD2 (5 bases). V lost 7 bases and J lost 5, with 9 bases in between. Looked up from germline, CDR1 is DFQATT and CDR2 is SNEGSKA (reference sequence). This CDR3 contains 11 residues. CDR3 amino acids: CSVVGDNEQFF. The CDR3 DNA reads as TGCAGTGTAGTCGGGGACAATGAGCAGTTCTTC.

The chain joins TRBV27 to TRBJ2-1; D is uncertain. The CDR3 is 14 amino acids. The germline V and J ends were trimmed by 5 bases and 9 bases, with 17 bases remaining between them. Germline CDR1 reads MNHEY; CDR2 reads SMNVEV (reference sequence). The CDR3 DNA reads TGTGCCAGCAGTCCCAATAACTTGAACAGTGAGCAGTTCTTC. Translating it yields CASSPNNLNSEQFF.

In its sample, this clone was seen a few times. V gene TRBV18 combines with J gene TRBJ1-2; D uncertain. V lost 0 bases and J lost 0, with 11 bases in between. Germline CDR1 is KGHSH and CDR2 is LQKENI. The CDR3 has 16 amino acids. CDR3 residues: CASSPPGRASNYGYTF. The DNA of the CDR3 is TGTGCCAGCTCACCACCAGGAAGGGCGTCTAACTATGGCTACACCTTC.

This clone was detected many times. The CDR3: CASSQEETQYF. In DNA, the CDR3 is TGCGCCAGCAGCCAAGAGGAGACCCAGTACTTC. The chain uses TRBV4-3 and TRBJ2-5; D gene uncertain. V lost 0 bases and J 5 bases, leaving 1 base between the germline ends. Germline V CDR1 and CDR2: LGHNA, YSLEER. This CDR3 has 11 residues.

V gene TRBV29-1 combines with J gene TRBJ2-7; D may be TRBD2 (7 bases). This CDR3 comprises 12 residues. V was pared by 7 bases and J by 3 bases, with 13 bases between. From germline, CDR1 is SQVTM and CDR2 ANQGSEA. Written as DNA, the CDR3 is TGCAGCGCGACGAGGGGGGGCTACGAGCAGTACTTC. The encoded protein is CSATRGGYEQYF.

This chain connects TRBV19 to TRBJ1-5, with 7 bases fitting TRBD1. The germline CDR1 and CDR2 sequences are LNHDA and SQIVND (reference sequence). The CDR3 runs 13 residues. V lost 5 bases and J lost 9; bases outside the gene matches: 7. Here the CDR3 reads CASSGRGARPQHF. The CDR3 coding sequence is TGTGCCAGTAGTGGCAGGGGGGCTAGGCCCCAGCATTTT.

V usage is TRBV18 and J usage is TRBJ1-2, with 11 bases lining up with TRBD1. Germline loops: CDR1 KGHSH, CDR2 LQKENI. V lost 6 bases, J lost 1 base, and 4 bases stayed unmatched. The CDR3 runs 15 residues. For the CDR3, the DNA is TGTGCCAGCTCGTTCGGGACAGGGGGTAACTATGGCTACACCTTC. The encoded protein is CASSFGTGGNYGYTF.

This clone was recorded a few times. The chain recombines TRBV4-3 with TRBJ2-1; TRBD2 agrees at 7 bases. The CDR3 loop spans 14 amino acids. The germline V gene encodes CDR1 LGHNA and CDR2 YSLEER. The trim removed 0 bases at V and 10 bases at J, leaving 6 bases unmatched. The CDR3 reads CASSQEGGPGEQFF. The CDR3 region has the DNA TGCGCCAGCAGCCAAGAGGGAGGGCCGGGCGAGCAGTTCTTC.

This clone occurred a few times. This chain connects TRBV28 to TRBJ2-7; possible D gene TRBD1, 6 bases. The CDR3 runs 14 residues. V dropped 3 bases and J dropped 7 bases, with 16 bases sitting between them. CDR1 is MDHEN, CDR2 SYDVKM, per germline. The CDR3 is CASSLGQGKDEQYF. In DNA, the CDR3 is TGTGCCAGCAGTTTGGGTCAGGGGAAGGATGAGCAGTACTTC.

The chain links TRBV30 to TRBJ1-4; D possibly corresponds to TRBD1 (6 bases). CDR3 length: 14 amino acids. V was clipped by 4 bases and J by 2 bases, with 11 bases between them. Germline assignment: CDR1 GTSNPN and CDR2 SVGIG (reference sequence). CDR3 loop: CAWNGGATNEKLFF. CDR3 bases: TGTGCCTGGAATGGGGGGGCGACTAATGAAAAACTGTTTTTT.

CDR3 nucleotides: TGTGCCAGCAGCTCCCGGCAGGTGAACACCGGGGAGCTGTTTTTT. Translation gives CASSSRQVNTGELFF. The gene calls are TRBV7-8 and TRBJ2-2, with unresolved D. Trimming shortened V by 4 bases and J by 1 base, and 10 bases separated the two germline ends. This CDR3 has 15 amino acids. Germline CDR1 and CDR2: SGHVS and FQNEAQ.

This clone was counted a few times. V and J are TRBV11-2 and TRBJ1-6; 10 positions agree with TRBD1. There are 15 residues in the CDR3. V lost 7 bases to trimming and J lost 6 bases; unmatched junction nucleotides: 6. Germline-derived CDR1 and CDR2 are SGHAT and FQNNGV. In nucleotides, the CDR3 is TGTGCCAGCACCCCCGGGACAGGGGTTAATTCACCCCTCCACTTT. This translates into CASTPGTGVNSPLHF.

V usage is TRBV4-1 and J usage is TRBJ1-5, with D uncertain. This CDR3 spans 19 amino acids. Germline CDR1 and CDR2: MGHRA and YSYEKL. The V end was cut by 2 bases, the J end by 4 bases, with 24 bases between. This chain's CDR3 is CASSQFDISSYPGNQPQHF. The CDR3 DNA reads TGCGCCAGCAGCCAATTCGACATTTCCTCATATCCGGGTAATCAGCCCCAGCATTTT.

Only a few counts were recorded for this clone. J is TRBJ2-7 and V is TRBV4-2; D is possibly TRBD1 (6 bases). Germline V gives CDR1 LGHNA, CDR2 YNFKEQ. There are 14 residues in the CDR3. V lost 3 bases, J lost 1 base, and 10 bases lay in between. CDR3 DNA sequence: TGTGCCAGCAGCCAGCCGGGACATTCCTACGAGCAGTACTTC. This gives the protein CASSQPGHSYEQYF.

This clone was counted a few times. The V and J genes are TRBV15 and TRBJ2-7; the match to TRBD2 covers 13 bases. Unmatched junction bases numbered 5, after V lost 3 bases and J lost 6 bases. Germline V gene data show CDR1 as LNHNV and CDR2 as YYDKDF (reference sequence). This CDR3 region has 15 residues. CDR3: CATSRRLAGGGEQYF. In nucleotides, the CDR3 is TGTGCCACCAGCAGGAGACTAGCGGGGGGAGGCGAGCAGTACTTC.